This T cell receptor beta chain was sequenced during a study of identifying expanded T cells in peripheral blood. Germline-derived CDR1 and CDR2 are GTSNPN and SVGIG (reference sequence). V shed 2 bases and J 10 bases; nucleotides not matched to a gene: 10. The CDR3 contains 14 residues. Assay used: immunoSEQ multiplex PCR; TCRdb lists only in-frame clones, some missing. The sample includes approximately 94,000 clones, 88% of them seen just once. This TCR came from a person between 18 and 75 years old in good health. Sequenced input: blood. The V call is TRBV30, the J call TRBJ2-1; 8 nucleotides align to TRBD2. As DNA, the CDR3 is TGTGCCTGGAGTCCCGGGACTAGAACGGGGGAGCAGTTCTTC. Translating it yields CAWSPGTRTGEQFF.